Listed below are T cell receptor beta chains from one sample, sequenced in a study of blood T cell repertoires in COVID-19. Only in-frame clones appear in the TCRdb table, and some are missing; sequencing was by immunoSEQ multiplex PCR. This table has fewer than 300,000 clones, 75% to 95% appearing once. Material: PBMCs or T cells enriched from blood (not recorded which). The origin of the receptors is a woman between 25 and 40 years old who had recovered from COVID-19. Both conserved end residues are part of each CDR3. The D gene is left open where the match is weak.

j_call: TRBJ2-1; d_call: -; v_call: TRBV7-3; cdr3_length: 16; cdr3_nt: TGTGCCAGCAGCTTCCCCCCGGGGGGCGCCTACAATGAGCAGTTCTTC; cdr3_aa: CASSFPPGGAYNEQFF
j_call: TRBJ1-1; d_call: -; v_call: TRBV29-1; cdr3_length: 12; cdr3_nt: TGCAGCGTTGAAAAGGTTGCAGGGGATGCTTTCTTT; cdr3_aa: CSVEKVAGDAFF
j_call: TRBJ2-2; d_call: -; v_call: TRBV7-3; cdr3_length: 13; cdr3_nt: TGTGCCAGCAGGCCTCAGGGAGGCGGGGAGCTGTTTTTT; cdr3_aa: CASRPQGGGELFF
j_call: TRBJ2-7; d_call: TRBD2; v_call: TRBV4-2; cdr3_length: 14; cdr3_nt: TGTGCCAGCAGCCAAGCAGCGGGGGGCTACGAGCAGTACTTC; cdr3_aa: CASSQAAGGYEQYF
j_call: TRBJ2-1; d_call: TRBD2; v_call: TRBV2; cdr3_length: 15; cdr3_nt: TGTGCCGGCTCTAGAACTAGCGGGAGTGGGTATGAGCAGTTCTTC; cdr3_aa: CAGSRTSGSGYEQFF
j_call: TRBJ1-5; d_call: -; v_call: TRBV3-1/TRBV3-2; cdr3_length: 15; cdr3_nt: TGTGCCAGCAGCCAAGATCACAGGAGCAATCAGCCCCAGCATTTT; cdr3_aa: CASSQDHRSNQPQHF
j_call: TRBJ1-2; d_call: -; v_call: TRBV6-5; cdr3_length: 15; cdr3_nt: TGTGCCAGCAGTTACTCGACTACCGACATCTATGGCTACACCTTC; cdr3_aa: CASSYSTTDIYGYTF
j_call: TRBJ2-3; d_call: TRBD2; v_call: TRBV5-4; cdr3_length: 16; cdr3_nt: TGTGCCAGCAGCGTCGGACTAGCGGGAGGTCTTGATACGCAGTATTTT; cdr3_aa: CASSVGLAGGLDTQYF
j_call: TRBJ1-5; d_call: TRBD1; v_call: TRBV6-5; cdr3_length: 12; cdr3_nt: TGTGCCGCGGGACAGGGCAGGAGGCCCCAGCATTTT; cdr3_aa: CAAGQGRRPQHF
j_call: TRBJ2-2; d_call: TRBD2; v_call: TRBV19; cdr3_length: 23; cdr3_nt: TGTGCCAGTAGTATGTGGAGGGCTCCCATTCCCGGGACTAGCGGGAGTAGTTTCGGGGAGCTGTTTTTT; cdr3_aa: CASSMWRAPIPGTSGSSFGELFF
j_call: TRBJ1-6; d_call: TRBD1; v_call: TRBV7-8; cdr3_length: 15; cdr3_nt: TGTGCCAGCAGCTTAGCGGGACAGGGTGGTTCACCCCTCCACTTT; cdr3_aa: CASSLAGQGGSPLHF
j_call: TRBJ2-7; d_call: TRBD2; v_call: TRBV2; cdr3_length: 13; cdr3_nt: TGTGCCAGCAGTGTTCGGCGGGAGAGTGAGCAGTACTTC; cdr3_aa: CASSVRRESEQYF